The entry below gives a single T cell receptor (beta chain) sequence along with its context. The sample originates from a study of shared clonotypes between healthy human individuals. In germline, CDR1 is SGHAT, CDR2 FQNNGV. CDR3 length: 11 residues. V lost 3 bases, J lost 6 bases, and 2 bases lay in between. The study separated CD4+ cells into CD45RA+ naive and CD45RA-negative memory subsets. Profiled with immunoSEQ multiplex PCR; TCRdb holds only in-frame clones, not every one. Altogether approximately 2.1 million clones are present, about 92% being singletons, with the ten largest covering 0.39%. The TCR comes from a man aged 18 to 35 in good health. Some clones in this sample may be carry-over from other donors' samples. Sequencing was performed on naive CD4+ T cells from PBMCs. Stated subset: CD45RA+ positively selected. This chain links TRBV11-2 with TRBJ1-4, with D hard to call. The CDR3 DNA is TGTGCCAGCAGCTTCGATGAAAAACTGTTTTTT. Translation gives CASSFDEKLFF.